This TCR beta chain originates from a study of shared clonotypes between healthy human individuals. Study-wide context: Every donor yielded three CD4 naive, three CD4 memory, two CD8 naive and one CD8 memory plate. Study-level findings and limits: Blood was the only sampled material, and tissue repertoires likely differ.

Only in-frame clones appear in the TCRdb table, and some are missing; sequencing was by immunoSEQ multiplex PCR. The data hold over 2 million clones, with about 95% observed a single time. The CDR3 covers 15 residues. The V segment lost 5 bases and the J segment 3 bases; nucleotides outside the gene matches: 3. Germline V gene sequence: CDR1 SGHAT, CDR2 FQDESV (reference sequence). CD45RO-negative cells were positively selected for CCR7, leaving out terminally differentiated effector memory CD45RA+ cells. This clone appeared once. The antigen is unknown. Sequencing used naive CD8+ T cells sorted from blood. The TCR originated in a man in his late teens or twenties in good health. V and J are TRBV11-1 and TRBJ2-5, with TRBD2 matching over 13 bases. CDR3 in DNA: TGTGCCAGCAGCCTGGGGACTAGCGGGGAAGAGACCCAGTACTTC. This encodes CASSLGTSGEETQYF.